This T cell receptor beta chain comes out of a study of vaccination and CD4 T cells after COVID-19. Background on the study: Investigators stimulated cells with overlapping spike peptides drawn from SARS-CoV-2, HCoV-NL63, HCoV-OC43 and HCoV-229E.

Germline CDR1 MNHEY, CDR2 SVGEGT. This CDR3 spans 14 amino acids. V gave up 6 bases and J gave up 7 bases, with 18 bases separating them. Treatment indicated: roughly nine-day PBMC culture with coronavirus spike peptide pools or control peptides (ViraFEST assay). Researchers used the Oncomine TCR Beta short-read assay to sequence DNA from cultured CD4+ T cells. TCRdb redid the calling of the PCR reads with MiXCR, one entry per CDR3 protein. The sample has 15,000 to 20,000 distinct CDR3 sequences; over 45% are singletons. Concerning this clonotype: Its antigen is still unknown.

The source is a human donor who had recovered from COVID-19. Input material: CD4+ T cells from blood, cultured in vitro. The chain links TRBV6-2 or TRBV6-3 to TRBJ1-1, with D perhaps matching TRBD1 (6 bases). This CDR3 is CASSRAGAGYEAFF. The CDR3 DNA reads as TGTGCCAGCAGCCGGGCAGGGGCCGGTTATGAAGCTTTCTTT.